Given below is one TCR beta chain in context. Antigen: not known. These data originate in a study of cytomegalovirus exposure and HLA in healthy donors. Study-wide points: The classifier was said to identify cytomegalovirus status with high specificity and sensitivity. Investigators reported more than 150 TCR beta chains as tied to cytomegalovirus. TCR beta V- and J-gene trimming, according to a later analysis, was linked to a missense DCLRE1C variant.

The PCR used 60 Vbeta and 13 Jbeta primers. Authors' data handling: Later analysis identified some 88 million unique TCR beta chains, approximately 10 million shared. Assay: immunoSEQ multiplex PCR; the TCRdb copy retains only in-frame clones and omits some. Clone size and the V and J calls come from that table; the DNA yielded D and trimming. This repertoire shows tens of thousands of clones, 90% found once; its top ten account for less than 3.5%. Germline CDR1 reads SGHNT; CDR2 reads YYREEE (reference sequence). V trimming: 2 bases; J trimming: 10 bases; junction bases outside the gene matches: 7. The CDR3 has 15 amino acids.

The chain recombines TRBV5-4 with TRBJ2-1; 12 bases agree with TRBD2. Sequenced input: PBMCs. This sequence originates from a woman aged 18-29 years in good health and CMV-seronegative. The CDR3, as DNA: TGTGCCAGCAGCTTACCGGGACTAGCGGGTTTGGAGCAGTTCTTC. Translating gives CASSLPGLAGLEQFF. The variable domain in full, with the rest retrieved from reference TRBV5-4 and TRBJ2-1, is ETGVTQSPTHLIKTRGQQVTLRCSSQSGHNTVSWYQQALGQGPQFIFQYYREEENGRGNFPPRFSGLQFPNYSSELNVNALELDDSALYLCASSLPGLAGLEQFFGPGTRLTVL.